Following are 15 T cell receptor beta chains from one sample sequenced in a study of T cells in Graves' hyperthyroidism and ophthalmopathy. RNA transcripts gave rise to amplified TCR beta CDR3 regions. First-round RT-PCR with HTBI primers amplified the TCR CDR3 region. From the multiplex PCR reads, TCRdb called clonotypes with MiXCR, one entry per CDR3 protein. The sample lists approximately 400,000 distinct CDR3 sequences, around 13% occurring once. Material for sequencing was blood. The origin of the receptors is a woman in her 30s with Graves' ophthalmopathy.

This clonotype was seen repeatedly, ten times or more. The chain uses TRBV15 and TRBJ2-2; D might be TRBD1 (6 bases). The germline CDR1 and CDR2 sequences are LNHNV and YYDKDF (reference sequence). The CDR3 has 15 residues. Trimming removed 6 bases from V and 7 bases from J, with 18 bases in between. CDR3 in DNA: TGTGCCACCAGGACGGGACAAGGTCAGCGCGGGGAGCTGTTTTTT. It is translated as CATRTGQGQRGELFF.

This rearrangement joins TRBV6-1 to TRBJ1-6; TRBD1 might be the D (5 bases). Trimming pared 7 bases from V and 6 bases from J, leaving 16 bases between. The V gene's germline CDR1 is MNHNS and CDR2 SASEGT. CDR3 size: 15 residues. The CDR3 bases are TGTGCCAGCACCCTAACGGGGGGGACTAATTCACCCCTCCACTTT. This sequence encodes CASTLTGGTNSPLHF.

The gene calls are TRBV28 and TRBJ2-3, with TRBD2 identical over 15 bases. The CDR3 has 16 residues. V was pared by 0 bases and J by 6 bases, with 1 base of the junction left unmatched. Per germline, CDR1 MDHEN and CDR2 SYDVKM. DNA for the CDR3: TGTGCCAGCAGTTTATGGGGGACTAGCGGGGGGGATACGCAGTATTTT. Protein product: CASSLWGTSGGDTQYF.

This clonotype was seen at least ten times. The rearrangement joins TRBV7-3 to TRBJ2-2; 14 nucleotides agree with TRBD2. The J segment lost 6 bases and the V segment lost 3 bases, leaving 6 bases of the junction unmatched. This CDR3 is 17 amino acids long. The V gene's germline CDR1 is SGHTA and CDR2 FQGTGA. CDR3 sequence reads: CASSLTSGGAPSGELFF. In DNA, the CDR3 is TGTGCCAGCAGCTTGACTAGCGGGGGGGCCCCATCCGGGGAGCTGTTTTTT.

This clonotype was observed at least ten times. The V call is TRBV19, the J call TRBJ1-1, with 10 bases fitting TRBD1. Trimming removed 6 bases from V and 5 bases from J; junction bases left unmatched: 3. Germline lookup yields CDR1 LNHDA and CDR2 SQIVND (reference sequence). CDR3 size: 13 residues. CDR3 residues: CASRTGGATEAFF. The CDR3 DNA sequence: TGTGCCAGTAGGACAGGGGGCGCAACTGAAGCTTTCTTT.

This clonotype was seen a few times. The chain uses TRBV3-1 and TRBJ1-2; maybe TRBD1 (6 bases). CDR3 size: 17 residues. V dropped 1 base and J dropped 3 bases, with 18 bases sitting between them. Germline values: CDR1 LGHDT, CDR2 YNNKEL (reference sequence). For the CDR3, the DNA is TGTGCCAGCAGCCAAGGACAAAATAAACAGGGCCACTATGGCTACACCTTC. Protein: CASSQGQNKQGHYGYTF.

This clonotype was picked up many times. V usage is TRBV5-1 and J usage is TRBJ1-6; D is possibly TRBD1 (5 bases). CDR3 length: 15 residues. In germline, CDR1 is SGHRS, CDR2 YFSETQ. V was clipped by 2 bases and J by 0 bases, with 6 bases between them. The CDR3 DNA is TGCGCCAGCAGCTTCGGGGGCTCCTATAATTCACCCCTCCACTTT. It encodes CASSFGGSYNSPLHF. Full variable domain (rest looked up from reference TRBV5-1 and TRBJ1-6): KAGVTQTPRYLIKTRGQQVTLSCSPISGHRSVSWYQQTPGQGLQFLFEYFSETQRNKGNFPGRFSGRQFSNSRSEMNVSTLELGDSALYLCASSFGGSYNSPLHFGNGTRLTVT.

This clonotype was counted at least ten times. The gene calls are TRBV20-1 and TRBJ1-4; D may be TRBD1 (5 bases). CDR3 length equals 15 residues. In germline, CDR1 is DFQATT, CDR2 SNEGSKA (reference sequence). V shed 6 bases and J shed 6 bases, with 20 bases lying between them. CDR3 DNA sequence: TGCAGTGCGCGACACGGACGGTGGGGGGATGAAAAACTGTTTTTT. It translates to CSARHGRWGDEKLFF.

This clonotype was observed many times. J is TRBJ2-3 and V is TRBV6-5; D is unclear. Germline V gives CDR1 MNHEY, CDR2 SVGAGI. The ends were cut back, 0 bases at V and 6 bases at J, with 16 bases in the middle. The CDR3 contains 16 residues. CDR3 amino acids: CASSYSIRPKRDTQYF. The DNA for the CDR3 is TGTGCCAGCAGTTACTCGATTAGGCCAAAAAGGGATACGCAGTATTTT.

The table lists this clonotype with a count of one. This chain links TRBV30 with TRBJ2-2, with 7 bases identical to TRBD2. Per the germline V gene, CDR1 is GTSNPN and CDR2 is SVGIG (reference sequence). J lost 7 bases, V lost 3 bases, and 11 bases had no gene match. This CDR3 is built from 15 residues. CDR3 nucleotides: TGTGCCTGGAGGAGATTCGGCGGGGGTTTCGGGGAGCTGTTTTTT. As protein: CAWRRFGGGFGELFF.

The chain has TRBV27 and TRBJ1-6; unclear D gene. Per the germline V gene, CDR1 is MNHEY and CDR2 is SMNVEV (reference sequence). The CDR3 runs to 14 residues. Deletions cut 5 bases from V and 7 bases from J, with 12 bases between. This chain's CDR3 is CASSNRVRNSPLHF. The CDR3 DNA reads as TGTGCCAGCAGTAATAGGGTTAGAAATTCACCCCTCCACTTT.

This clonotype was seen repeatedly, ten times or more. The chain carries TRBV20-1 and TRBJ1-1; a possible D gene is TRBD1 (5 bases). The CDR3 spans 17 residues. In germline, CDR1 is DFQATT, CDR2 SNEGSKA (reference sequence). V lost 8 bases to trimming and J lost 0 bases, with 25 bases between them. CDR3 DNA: TGCAGTATGGCACGTGCTACAGGAACTCCAATGAACACTGAAGCTTTCTTT. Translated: CSMARATGTPMNTEAFF.

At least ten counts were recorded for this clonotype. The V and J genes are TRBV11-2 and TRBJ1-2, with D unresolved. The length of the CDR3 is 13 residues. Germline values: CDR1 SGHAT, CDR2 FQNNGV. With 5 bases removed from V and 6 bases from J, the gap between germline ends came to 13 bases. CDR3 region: CASSLSVGNGYTF. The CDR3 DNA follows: TGTGCCAGCAGCCTTTCGGTAGGAAATGGCTACACCTTC.

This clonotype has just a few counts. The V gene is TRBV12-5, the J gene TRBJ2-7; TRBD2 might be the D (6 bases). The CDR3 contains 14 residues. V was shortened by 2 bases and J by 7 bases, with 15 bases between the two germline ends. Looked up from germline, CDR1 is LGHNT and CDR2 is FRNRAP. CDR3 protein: CASGLQGGATEQYF. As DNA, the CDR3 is TGTGCTAGTGGTTTGCAGGGAGGAGCTACGGAGCAGTACTTC.

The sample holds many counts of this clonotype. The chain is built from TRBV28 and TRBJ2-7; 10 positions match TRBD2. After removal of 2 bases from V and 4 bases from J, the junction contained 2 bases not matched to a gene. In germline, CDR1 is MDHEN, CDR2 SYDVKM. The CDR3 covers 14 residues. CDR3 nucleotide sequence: TGTGCCAGCAGTTTACCTAGCGGGGGATACGAGCAGTACTTC. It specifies CASSLPSGGYEQYF.